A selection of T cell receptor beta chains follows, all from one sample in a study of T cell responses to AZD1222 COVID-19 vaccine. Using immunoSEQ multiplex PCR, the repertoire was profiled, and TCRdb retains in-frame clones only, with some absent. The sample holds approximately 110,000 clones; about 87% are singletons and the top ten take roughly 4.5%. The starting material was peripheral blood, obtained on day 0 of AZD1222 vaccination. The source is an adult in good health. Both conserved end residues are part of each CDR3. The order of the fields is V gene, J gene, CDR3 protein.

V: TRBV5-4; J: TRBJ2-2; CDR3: CASSLAQGRDVTGELFF
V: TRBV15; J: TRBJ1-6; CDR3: CATSRDLGQTNSPLHF
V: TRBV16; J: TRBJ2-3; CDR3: CASNPGSGTSTSTDTQYF
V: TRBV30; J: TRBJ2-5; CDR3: CAWSVLAGERETQYF
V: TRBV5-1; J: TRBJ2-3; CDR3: CASSQDRTDTQYF
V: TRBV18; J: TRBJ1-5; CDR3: CASSPAVGSPSNQPQHF
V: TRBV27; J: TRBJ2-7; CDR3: CASRPLAGSSYEQYF
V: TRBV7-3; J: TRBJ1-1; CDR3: CASSFQGNTEAFF
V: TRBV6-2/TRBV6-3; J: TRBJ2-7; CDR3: CASSYSFAGGNEQYF
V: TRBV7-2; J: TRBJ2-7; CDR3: CASSFQLEYEQYF
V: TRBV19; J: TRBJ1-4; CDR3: CASGDGTDFNEKLFF